This TCR beta chain was observed in a study of blood T cell repertoires in COVID-19. Study-wide context: Sources were T cells, B-cell-depleted T cells, or PBMCs; the material itself was cDNA or gDNA.

V shed 1 base, J shed 4 bases, and the junction held 8 bases outside the gene matches. CDR1 SGHTA and CDR2 FQGNSA come from the germline V gene. The CDR3 spans 16 residues. During active infection, Seattle patients enrolled and were then monitored through disease. The repertoire was sequenced with immunoSEQ multiplex PCR; TCRdb's copy has only in-frame clones and lacks some. The table records hundreds of thousands of clones, roughly 92% of them present only once. The TCR was taken from a man in his sixties with COVID-19, enrolled during active disease. V is TRBV7-2 and J is TRBJ2-7; 9 nucleotides match TRBD2. Sequenced: peripheral blood. The CDR3 sequence is CASSLEVLAGVYEQYF. The CDR3 DNA reads TGTGCCAGCAGCTTAGAAGTTTTAGCGGGAGTGTACGAGCAGTACTTC.